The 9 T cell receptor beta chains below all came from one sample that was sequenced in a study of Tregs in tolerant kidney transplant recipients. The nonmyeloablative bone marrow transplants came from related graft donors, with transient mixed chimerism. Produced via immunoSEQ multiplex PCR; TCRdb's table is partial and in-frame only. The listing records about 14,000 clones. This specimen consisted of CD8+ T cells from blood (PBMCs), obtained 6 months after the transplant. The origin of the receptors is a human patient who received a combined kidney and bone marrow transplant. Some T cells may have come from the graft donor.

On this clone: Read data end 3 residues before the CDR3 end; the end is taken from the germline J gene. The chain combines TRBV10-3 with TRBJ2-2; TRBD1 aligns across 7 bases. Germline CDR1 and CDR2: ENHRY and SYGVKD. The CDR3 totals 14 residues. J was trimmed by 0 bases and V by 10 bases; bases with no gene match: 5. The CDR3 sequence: CATQTGTNTGELFF. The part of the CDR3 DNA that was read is TGTGCCACTCAGACAGGGACGAACACCGGGGAG.

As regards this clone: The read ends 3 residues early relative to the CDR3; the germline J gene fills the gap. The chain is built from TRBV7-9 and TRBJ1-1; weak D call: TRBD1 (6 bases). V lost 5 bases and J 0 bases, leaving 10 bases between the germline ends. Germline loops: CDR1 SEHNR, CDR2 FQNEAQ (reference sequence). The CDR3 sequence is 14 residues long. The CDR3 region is CASSTGQLNTEAFF. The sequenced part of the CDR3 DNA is TGTGCCAGCAGCACAGGACAGCTGAACACTGAA. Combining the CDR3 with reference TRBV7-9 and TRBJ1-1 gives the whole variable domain DTGVSQNPRHKITKRGQNVTFRCDPISEHNRLYWYRQTLGQGPEFLTYFQNEAQLEKSRLLSDRFSAERPKGSFSTLEIQRTEQGDSAMYLCASSTGQLNTEAFFGQGTRLTVV.

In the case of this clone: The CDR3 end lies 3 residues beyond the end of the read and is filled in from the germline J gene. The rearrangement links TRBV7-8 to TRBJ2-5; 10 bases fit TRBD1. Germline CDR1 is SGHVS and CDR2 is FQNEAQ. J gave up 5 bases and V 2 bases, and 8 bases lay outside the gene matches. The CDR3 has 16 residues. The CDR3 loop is CASSLQDRGFWETQYF. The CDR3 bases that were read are TGTGCCAGCAGCTTACAGGACAGGGGGTTCTGGGAGACC.

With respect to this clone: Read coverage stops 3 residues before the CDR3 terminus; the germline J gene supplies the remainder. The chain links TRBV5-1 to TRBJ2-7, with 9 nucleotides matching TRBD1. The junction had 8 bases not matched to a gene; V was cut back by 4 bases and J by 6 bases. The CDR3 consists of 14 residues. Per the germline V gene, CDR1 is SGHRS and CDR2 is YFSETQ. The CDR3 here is CASSPGQGISEQYF. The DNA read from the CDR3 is TGCGCCAGCAGCCCTGGACAGGGGATATCCGAG.

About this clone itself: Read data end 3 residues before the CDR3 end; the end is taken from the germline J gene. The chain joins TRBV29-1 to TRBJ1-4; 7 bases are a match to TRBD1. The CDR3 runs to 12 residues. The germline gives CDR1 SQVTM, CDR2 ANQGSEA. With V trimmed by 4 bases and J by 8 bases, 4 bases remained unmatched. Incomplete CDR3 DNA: TGCAGCGTTGGACAGGGTACAGAAAAA. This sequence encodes CSVGQGTEK. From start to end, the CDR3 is CSVGQGTEKLFF. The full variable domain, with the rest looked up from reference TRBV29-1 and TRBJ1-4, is SAVISQKPSRDICQRGTSLTIQCQVDSQVTMMFWYRQQPGQSLTLIATANQGSEATYESGFVIDKFPISRPNLTFSTLTVSNMSPEDSSIYLCSVGQGTEKLFFGSGTQLSVL.

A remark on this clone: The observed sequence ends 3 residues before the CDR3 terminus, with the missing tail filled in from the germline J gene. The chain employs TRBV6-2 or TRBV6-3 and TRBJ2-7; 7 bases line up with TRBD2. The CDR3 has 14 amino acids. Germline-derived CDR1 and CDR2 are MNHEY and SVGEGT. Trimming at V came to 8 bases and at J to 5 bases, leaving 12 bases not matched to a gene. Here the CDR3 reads CASGRMGGFDEQYF. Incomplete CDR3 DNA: TGTGCCAGCGGACGGATGGGGGGGTTCGACGAG.

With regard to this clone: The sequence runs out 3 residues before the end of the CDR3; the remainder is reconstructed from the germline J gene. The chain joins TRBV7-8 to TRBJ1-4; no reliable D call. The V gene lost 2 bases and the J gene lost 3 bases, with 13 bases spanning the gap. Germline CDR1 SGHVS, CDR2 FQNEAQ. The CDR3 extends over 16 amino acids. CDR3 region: CASSLTVSSANEKLFF. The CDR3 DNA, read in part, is TGTGCCAGCAGCTTAACAGTGTCCTCCGCTAATGAAAAA. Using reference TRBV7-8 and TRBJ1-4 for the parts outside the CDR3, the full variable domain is GAGVSQSPRYKVAKRGQDVALRCDPISGHVSLFWYQQALGQGPEFLTYFQNEAQLDKSGLPSDRFFAERPEGSVSTLKIQRTQQEDSAVYLCASSLTVSSANEKLFFGSGTQLSVL.

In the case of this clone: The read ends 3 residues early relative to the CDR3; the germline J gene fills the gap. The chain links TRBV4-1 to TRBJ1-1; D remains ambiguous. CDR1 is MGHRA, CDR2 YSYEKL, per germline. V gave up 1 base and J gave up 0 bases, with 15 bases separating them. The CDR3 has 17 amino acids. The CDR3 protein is CASSQGPGARMNTEAFF. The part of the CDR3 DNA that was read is TGCGCCAGCAGCCAAGGCCCAGGAGCCCGTATGAACACTGAA.

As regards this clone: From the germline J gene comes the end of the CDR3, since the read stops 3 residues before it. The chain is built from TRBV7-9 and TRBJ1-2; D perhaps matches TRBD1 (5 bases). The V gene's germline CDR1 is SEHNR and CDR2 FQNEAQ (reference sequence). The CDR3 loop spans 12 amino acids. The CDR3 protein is CVLGTSNYGYTF. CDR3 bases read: TGTGTTTTGGGGACTTCTAACTATGGC.